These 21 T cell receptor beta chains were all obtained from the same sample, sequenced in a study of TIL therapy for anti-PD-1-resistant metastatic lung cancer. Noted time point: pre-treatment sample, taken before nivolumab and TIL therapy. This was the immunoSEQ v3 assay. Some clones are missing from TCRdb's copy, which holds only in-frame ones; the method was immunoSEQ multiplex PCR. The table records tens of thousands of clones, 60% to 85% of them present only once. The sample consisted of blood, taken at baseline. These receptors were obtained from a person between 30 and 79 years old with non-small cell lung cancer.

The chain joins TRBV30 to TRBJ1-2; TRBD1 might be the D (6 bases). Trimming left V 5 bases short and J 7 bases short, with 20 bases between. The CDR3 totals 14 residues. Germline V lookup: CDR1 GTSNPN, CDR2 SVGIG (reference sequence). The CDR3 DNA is TGTGCCTGGTCCCAGACAGGAACTAACCCTGGCTACACCTTC. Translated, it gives CAWSQTGTNPGYTF.

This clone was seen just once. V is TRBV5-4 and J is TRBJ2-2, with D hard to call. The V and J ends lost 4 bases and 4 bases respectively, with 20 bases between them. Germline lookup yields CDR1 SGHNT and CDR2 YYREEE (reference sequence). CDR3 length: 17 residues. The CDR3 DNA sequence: TGTGCCAGCAGCCCAGCCCAAGCGCCTGGTGGCACCGGGGAGCTGTTTTTT. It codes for CASSPAQAPGGTGELFF.

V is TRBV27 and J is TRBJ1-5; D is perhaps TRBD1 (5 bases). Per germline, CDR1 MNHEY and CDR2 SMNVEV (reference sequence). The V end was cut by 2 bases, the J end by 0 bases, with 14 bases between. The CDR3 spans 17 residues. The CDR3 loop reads CASSLMGQAFSNQPQHF. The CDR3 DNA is TGTGCCAGCAGTTTAATGGGGCAGGCCTTTAGCAATCAGCCCCAGCATTTT.

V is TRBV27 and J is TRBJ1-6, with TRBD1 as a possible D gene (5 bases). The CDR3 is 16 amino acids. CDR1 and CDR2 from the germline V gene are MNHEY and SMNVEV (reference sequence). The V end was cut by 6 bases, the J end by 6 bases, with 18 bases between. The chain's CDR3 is CASRPGVAGGNSPLHF. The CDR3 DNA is TGTGCCAGCAGACCCGGAGTAGCGGGGGGTAATTCACCCCTCCACTTT.

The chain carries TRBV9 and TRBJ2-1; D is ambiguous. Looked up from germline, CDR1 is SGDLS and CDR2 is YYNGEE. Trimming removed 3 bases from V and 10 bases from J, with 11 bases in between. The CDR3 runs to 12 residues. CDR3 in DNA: TGTGCCAGCAGCGCCGAAGCTTGGGAGCAGTTCTTC. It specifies CASSAEAWEQFF.

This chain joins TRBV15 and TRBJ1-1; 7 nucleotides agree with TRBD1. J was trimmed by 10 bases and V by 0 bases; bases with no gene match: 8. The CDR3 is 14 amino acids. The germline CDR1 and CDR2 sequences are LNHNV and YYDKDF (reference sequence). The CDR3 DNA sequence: TGTGCCACCAGCAGAGAGGGCAGGCCAGGGGGAGCTTTCTTT. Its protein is CATSREGRPGGAFF.

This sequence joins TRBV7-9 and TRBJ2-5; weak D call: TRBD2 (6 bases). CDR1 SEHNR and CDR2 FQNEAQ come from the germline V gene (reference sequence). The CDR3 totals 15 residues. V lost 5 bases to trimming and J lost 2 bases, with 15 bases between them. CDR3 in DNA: TGTGCCAGCAGCGCCGTGCTAGCGAGACAAGAGACCCAGTACTTC. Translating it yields CASSAVLARQETQYF.

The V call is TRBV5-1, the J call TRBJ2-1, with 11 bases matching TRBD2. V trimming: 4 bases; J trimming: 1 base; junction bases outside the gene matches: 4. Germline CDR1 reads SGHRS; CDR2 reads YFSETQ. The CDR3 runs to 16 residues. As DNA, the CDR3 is TGCGCCAGCAGCGGGGGGACTAGCGGATCCTACAATGAGCAGTTCTTC. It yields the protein CASSGGTSGSYNEQFF. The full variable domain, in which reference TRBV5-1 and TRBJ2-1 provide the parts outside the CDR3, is KAGVTQTPRYLIKTRGQQVTLSCSPISGHRSVSWYQQTPGQGLQFLFEYFSETQRNKGNFPGRFSGRQFSNSRSEMNVSTLELGDSALYLCASSGGTSGSYNEQFFGPGTRLTVL.

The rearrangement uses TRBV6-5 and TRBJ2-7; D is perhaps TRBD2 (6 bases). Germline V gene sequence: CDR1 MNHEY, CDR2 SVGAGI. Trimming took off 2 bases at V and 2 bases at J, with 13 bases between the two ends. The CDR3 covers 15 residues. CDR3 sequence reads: CASSYRRVAAYEQYF. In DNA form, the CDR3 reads TGTGCCAGCAGTTACCGGAGGGTAGCGGCCTACGAGCAGTACTTC.

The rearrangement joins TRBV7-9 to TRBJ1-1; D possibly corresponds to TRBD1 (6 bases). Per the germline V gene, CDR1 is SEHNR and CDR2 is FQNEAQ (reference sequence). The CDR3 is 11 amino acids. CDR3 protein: CAGAANTEAFF. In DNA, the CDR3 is TGTGCGGGGGCTGCGAACACTGAAGCTTTCTTT.

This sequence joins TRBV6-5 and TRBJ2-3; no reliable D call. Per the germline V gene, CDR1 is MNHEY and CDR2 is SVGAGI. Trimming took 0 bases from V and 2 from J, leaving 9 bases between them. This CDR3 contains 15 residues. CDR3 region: CASSYSGQLTDTQYF. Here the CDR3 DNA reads TGTGCCAGCAGTTACTCCGGTCAGCTCACAGATACGCAGTATTTT.

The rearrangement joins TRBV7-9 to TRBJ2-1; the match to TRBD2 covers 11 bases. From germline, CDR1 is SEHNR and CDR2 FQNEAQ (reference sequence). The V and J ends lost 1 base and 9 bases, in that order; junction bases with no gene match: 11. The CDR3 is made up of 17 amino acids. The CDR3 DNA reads TGTGCCAGCAGCTTAGGGACTAGCGGGCTACGGGTGGGTGAGCAGTTCTTC. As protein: CASSLGTSGLRVGEQFF.

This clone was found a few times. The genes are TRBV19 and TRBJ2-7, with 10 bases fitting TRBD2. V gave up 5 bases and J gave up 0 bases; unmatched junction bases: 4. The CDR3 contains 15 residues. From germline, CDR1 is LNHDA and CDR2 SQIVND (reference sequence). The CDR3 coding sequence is TGTGCCAGTAGTTCCCTAGCGGGAGTCTCCTACGAGCAGTACTTC. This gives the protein CASSSLAGVSYEQYF.

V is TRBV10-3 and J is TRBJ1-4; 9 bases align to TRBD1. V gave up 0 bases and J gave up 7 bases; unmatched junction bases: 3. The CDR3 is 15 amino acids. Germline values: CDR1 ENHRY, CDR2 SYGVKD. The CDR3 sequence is CAISESDRGGEKLFF. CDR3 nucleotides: TGTGCCATCAGTGAGTCGGACAGGGGCGGTGAAAAACTGTTTTTT.

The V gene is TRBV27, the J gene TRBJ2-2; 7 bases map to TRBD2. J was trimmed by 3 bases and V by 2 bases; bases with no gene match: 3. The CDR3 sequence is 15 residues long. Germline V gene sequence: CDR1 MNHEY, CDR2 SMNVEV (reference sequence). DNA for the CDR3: TGTGCCAGCAGTTTAGCGCTAGCGGACACCGGGGAGCTGTTTTTT. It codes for CASSLALADTGELFF.

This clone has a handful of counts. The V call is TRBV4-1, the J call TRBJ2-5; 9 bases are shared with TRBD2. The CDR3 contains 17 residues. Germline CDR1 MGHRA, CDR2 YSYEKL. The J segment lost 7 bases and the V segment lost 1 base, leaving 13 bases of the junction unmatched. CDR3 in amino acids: CASSQGFSGSKHWTQYF. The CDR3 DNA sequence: TGCGCCAGCAGCCAAGGGTTTAGCGGGAGTAAACATTGGACCCAGTACTTC.

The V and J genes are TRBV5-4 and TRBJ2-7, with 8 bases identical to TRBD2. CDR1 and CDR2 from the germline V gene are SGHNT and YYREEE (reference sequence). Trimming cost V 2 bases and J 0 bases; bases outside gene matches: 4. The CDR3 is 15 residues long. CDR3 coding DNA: TGTGCCAGCAGCTTAACTAGCGGAAGCTCCTACGAGCAGTACTTC. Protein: CASSLTSGSSYEQYF.

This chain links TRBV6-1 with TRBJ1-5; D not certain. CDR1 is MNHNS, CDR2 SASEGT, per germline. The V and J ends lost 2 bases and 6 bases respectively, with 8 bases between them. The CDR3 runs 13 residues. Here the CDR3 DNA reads TGTGCCAGCAGTGAATACCCGGGTCAGCCCCAGCATTTT. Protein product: CASSEYPGQPQHF.

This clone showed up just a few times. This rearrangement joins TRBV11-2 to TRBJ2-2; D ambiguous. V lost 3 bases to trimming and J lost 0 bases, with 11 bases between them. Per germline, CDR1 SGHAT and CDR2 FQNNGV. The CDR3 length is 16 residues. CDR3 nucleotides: TGTGCCAGCAGCTTGAGCAGCCTCGCGAACACCGGGGAGCTGTTTTTT. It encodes CASSLSSLANTGELFF. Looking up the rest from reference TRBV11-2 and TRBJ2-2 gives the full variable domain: EAGVAQSPRYKIIEKRQSVAFWCNPISGHATLYWYQQILGQGPKLLIQFQNNGVVDDSQLPKDRFSAERLKGVDSTLKIQPAKLEDSAVYLCASSLSSLANTGELFFGEGSRLTVL.

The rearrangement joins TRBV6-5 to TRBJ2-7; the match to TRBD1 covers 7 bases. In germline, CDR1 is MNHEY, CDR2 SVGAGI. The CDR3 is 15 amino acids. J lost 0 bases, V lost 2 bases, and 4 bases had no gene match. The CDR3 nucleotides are TGTGCCAGCAGTTACCTGACAGGGAGCTCCTACGAGCAGTACTTC. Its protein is CASSYLTGSSYEQYF.

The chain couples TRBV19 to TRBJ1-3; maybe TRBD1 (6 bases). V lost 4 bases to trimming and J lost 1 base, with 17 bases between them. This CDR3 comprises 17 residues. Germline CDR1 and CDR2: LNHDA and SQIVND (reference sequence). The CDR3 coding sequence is TGTGCCAGTAGTACCCCACAGGGCCCGGGATCTGGAAACACCATATATTTT. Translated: CASSTPQGPGSGNTIYF.